The clone carrying this T cell receptor (beta chain) came up a few times. TCRdb reprocessed the RT-PCR reads with MiXCR, giving one entry per CDR3 protein. The data show about 680,000 distinct CDR3 sequences, approximately 15% seen once. The CDR3 sequence is 12 residues long. V was clipped by 3 bases and J by 7 bases, with 13 bases between them. CDR1 is DFQATT, CDR2 SNEGSKA, per germline (reference sequence). This TCR was sampled from a female donor in good health, serving as a healthy control. The V call is TRBV20-1, the J call TRBJ2-7; D is unclear. The sequenced sample was memory CD4+ T cells from blood. This CDR3 is CSARGIEREQYF. Here the CDR3 DNA reads TGCAGTGCTAGGGGAATTGAACGGGAGCAGTACTTC.